This T cell receptor (beta chain) is from a study of CD8 T cells in Susac syndrome. Study outcomes and limitations: It was acknowledged in the study that its TCR sequencing and HLA analysis involved a relatively small number of individuals.

CDR1 and CDR2 (germline): DFQATT, SNEGSKA (reference sequence). The CDR3 length is 13 residues. V dropped 0 bases and J dropped 4 bases, with 9 bases sitting between them. The RNA input was about 0.5 to 1 ug, and it was reverse transcribed with random hexamers. Amplification of TCR beta CDR3 across 54 Vbeta and 13 Jbeta was performed with immunoSEQ multiplex PCR. TCRdb ran MiXCR on the immunoSEQ multiplex PCR reads and lists one entry per CDR3 protein. This table has under 150,000 distinct CDR3 sequences, about 95% appearing once. Points on this clonotype: The antigen remains undetermined.

Sequencing input: CD4+ T cells from PBMCs. This rearrangement joins TRBV20-1 to TRBJ2-5, with D perhaps TRBD1 (5 bases). The sequence was collected from a human donor with multiple sclerosis. The CDR3 nucleotides read TGCAGTGCTAGAGATCCAGGGTTAGAGACCCAGTACTTC. This sequence encodes CSARDPGLETQYF.